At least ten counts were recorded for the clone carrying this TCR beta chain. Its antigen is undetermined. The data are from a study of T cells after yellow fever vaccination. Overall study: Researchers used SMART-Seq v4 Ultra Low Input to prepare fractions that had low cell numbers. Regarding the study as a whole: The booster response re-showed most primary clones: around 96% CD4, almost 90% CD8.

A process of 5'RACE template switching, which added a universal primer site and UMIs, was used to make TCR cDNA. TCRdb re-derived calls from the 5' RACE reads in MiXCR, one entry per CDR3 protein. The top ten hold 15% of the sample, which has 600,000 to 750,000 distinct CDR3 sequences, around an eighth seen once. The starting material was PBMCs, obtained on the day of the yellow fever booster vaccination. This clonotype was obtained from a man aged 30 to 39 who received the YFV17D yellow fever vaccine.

CDR3 residues: CASSSTTNTGELFF. In nucleotides, the CDR3 is TGTGCCAGCAGCTCGACTACCAACACCGGGGAGCTGTTTTTT. The gene calls are TRBV7-9 and TRBJ2-2; tentatively, D is TRBD2 (5 bases). V dropped 4 bases and J dropped 2 bases, with 8 bases sitting between them. The germline V gene has CDR1 SEHNR and CDR2 FQNEAQ (reference sequence). The CDR3 is made up of 14 amino acids. The full variable domain, rest sourced from reference TRBV7-9 and TRBJ2-2, is DTGVSQNPRHKITKRGQNVTFRCDPISEHNRLYWYRQTLGQGPEFLTYFQNEAQLEKSRLLSDRFSAERPKGSFSTLEIQRTEQGDSAMYLCASSSTTNTGELFFGEGSRLTVL.